This TCR beta chain was observed in a study of identifying expanded T cells in peripheral blood (dated by TCRdb to the late 2010s). Study-level background: Four technical replicates, made by sequencing separate aliquots from the same pool of genomic DNA, were compared pairwise. The study at large found these results: Across all healthy-donor time intervals, the beta-binomial model significantly lowered both the number of clones called differentially abundant and the false-positive rate. For all healthy donors, the variance in clone template counts between approximately 2-week samples rose significantly as total template count increased. The binomial model flagged approximately 1.2 differentially abundant clones between technical replicates but 15 to 17 over around 2 weeks and around 19 over around four weeks. The authors expected that biological variance in healthy repertoires might rise further over much longer intervals, such as months to years.

During the collection period, no immune events, such as infections, were documented for the healthy donors. To calibrate time-dependent variance in a beta-binomial model of T-cell clone differential abundance, blood repertoires from healthy donors were used as a training cohort. The training cohort comprised roughly 10 healthy donors, 3 female and 7 male. The donors were between about 29 and 64 years old, with an average age of roughly 43 years. Whole blood from each healthy donor was obtained from a commercial supplier and was collected at three time points 2 to 3 weeks apart. For immunosequencing, genomic DNA was extracted from whole blood that had not been sorted. The immunoSEQ Assay, which uses bias-controlled multiplex PCR amplification of genomic DNA, was used to profile TCRbeta CDR3 regions. Per the authors' processing: The absolute abundance of each unique TCRbeta CDR3 region was quantified after sequences were collapsed and filtered. Differential abundance was assessed using a binomial (Fisher-equivalent) model and a beta-binomial model in which time-dependent variance fitted from healthy donors was added. Any clone with fewer than 5 combined templates was excluded, and a clone was called differentially abundant if its Benjamini-Hochberg FDR was below 0.01. Beta-binomial variance was modeled as a function of total template count across the two samples using the form v = (b*log(k)+a)^2. The table was pulled from immuneACCESS by TCRdb, which kept in-frame rearrangements only. Such tables lose some clones; where checked, under half of the loss comes from unresolved V genes, and the rest has no known cause. V and J calls and clone size are copied from that table; D and trimming were computed from the DNA. The sample profile shows about 47,000 clones; around 82% of them were found once. Clones ranked in the top ten supply approximately 15% of the sample.

With respect to this clone: The antigen this receptor binds is unknown. No clone much larger than this one lies a single base away; base qualities are absent.

V is shortened by 0 bases, J by 1 base, and the region joining them spans 9 bases. CDR1 and CDR2, looked up from the germline V gene, are MNHNS and SASEGT. From cysteine to phenylalanine, the CDR3 is 15 amino acids long. Only the CDR3 portion is preserved as DNA: 45 bases, with reading frame beginning at the first base. Sequenced input: blood. This receptor was obtained from a person aged 18-70 years in good health. This chain is built from TRBV6-1 and TRBJ1-2, with no D gene named confidently. The sequence in DNA is TGTGCCAGCAGTGAAGCGAAGCCCCTTAACTATGGCTACACCTTC. Translation gives CASSEAKPLNYGYTF.